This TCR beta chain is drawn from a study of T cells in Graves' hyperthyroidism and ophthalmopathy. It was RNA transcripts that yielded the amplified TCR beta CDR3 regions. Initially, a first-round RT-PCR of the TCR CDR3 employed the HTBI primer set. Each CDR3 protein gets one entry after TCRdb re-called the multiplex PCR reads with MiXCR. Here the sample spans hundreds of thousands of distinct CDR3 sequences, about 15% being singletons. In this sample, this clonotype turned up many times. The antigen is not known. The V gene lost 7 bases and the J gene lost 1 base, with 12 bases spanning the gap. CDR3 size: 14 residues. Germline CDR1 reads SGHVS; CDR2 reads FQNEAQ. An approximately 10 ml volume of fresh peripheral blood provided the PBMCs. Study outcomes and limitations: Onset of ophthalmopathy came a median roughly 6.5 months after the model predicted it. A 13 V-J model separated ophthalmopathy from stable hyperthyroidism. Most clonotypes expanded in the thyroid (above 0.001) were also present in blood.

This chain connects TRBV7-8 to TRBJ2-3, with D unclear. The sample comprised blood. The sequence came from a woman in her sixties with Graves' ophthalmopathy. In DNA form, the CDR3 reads TGTGCCAGCACCCCAAGGGTGGGCACAGATACGCAGTATTTT. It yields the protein CASTPRVGTDTQYF.